Below are 20 T cell receptor beta chains sequenced from a single sample in a study of cytomegalovirus exposure and HLA in healthy donors. With 60 Vbeta and 13 Jbeta primers, the PCR was carried out. Repertoires were generated with immunoSEQ multiplex PCR, while TCRdb's copy carries only in-frame clones and drops some. The sample includes around 75,000 clones, about three quarters of them seen just once. The specimen was PBMCs. These TCRs come from a man between 18 and 35 years old in good health and CMV-seronegative.

This chain links TRBV6-1 with TRBJ2-2; D call uncertain. The CDR3 length is 14 residues. Germline values: CDR1 MNHNS, CDR2 SASEGT. Between the trimmed V and J ends, which lost 3 bases and 3 bases, there was a span of 8 bases. The CDR3 coding sequence is TGTGCCAGCAGTGAGAGGCACTACACCGGGGAGCTGTTTTTT. As protein: CASSERHYTGELFF.

The rearrangement links TRBV25-1 to TRBJ1-2; D remains ambiguous. Germline CDR1 and CDR2: MGHDK and SYGVNS. The CDR3 has 13 amino acids. Trimming took off 4 bases at V and 2 bases at J, with 8 bases between the two ends. The CDR3 sequence: CASSGTLNYGYTF. The CDR3 DNA is TGTGCCAGCAGTGGCACTCTCAACTATGGCTACACCTTC.

The genes are TRBV7-8 and TRBJ1-5; the match to TRBD1 covers 8 bases. Looked up from germline, CDR1 is SGHVS and CDR2 is FQNEAQ. V lost 7 bases and J lost 5; bases outside the gene matches: 7. The CDR3 spans 14 residues. DNA for the CDR3: TGTGCCAGCAACCCAGGGGGCGTAGATCAGCCCCAGCATTTT. Protein: CASNPGGVDQPQHF.

This chain joins TRBV7-2 and TRBJ1-5, with D perhaps TRBD1 (6 bases). The CDR3 sequence is 13 residues long. With 5 bases removed from V and 8 bases from J, the gap between germline ends came to 13 bases. Germline CDR1 SGHTA, CDR2 FQGNSA. The CDR3 protein is CASSLTGREPQHF. The CDR3 DNA sequence: TGTGCCAGCAGCCTGACAGGCCGGGAGCCCCAGCATTTT. Full variable domain (remainder filled in from reference TRBV7-2 and TRBJ1-5): GAGVSQSPSNKVTEKGKDVELRCDPISGHTALYWYRQSLGQGLEFLIYFQGNSAPDKSGLPSDRFSAERTGGSVSTLTIQRTQQEDSAVYLCASSLTGREPQHFGDGTRLSIL.

The V and J genes are TRBV5-4 and TRBJ2-2; weak D call: TRBD2 (6 bases). This CDR3 is 14 amino acids long. Germline V gives CDR1 SGHNT, CDR2 YYREEE (reference sequence). The V gene lost 3 bases and the J gene lost 5 bases, with 11 bases spanning the gap. In nucleotides, the CDR3 is TGTGCCAGCAGCTCCCGGGACTTTACCGGGGAGCTGTTTTTT. Protein: CASSSRDFTGELFF.

The chain employs TRBV6-6 and TRBJ2-2; a weak D match, TRBD2 (7 bases). Per the germline V gene, CDR1 is MNHNY and CDR2 is SVGAGI (reference sequence). CDR3 length: 15 amino acids. V gave up 2 bases and J gave up 4 bases, with 11 bases separating them. DNA for the CDR3: TGTGCCAGCAGTTACGGGGGGGCCTTCACCGGGGAGCTGTTTTTT. Protein product: CASSYGGAFTGELFF.

J is TRBJ2-1 and V is TRBV15; tentative D call: TRBD2 (5 bases). Germline CDR1 reads LNHNV; CDR2 reads YYDKDF (reference sequence). V was trimmed by 1 base and J by 2 bases, leaving 12 bases between them. The CDR3 has 16 amino acids. The CDR3 is CATSRGPSQTYNEQFF. The CDR3, as DNA: TGTGCCACCAGCAGAGGGCCTAGCCAAACCTACAATGAGCAGTTCTTC.

The V call is TRBV25-1, the J call TRBJ1-3; D is possibly TRBD1 (5 bases). This CDR3 contains 13 residues. Deletions cut 4 bases from V and 7 bases from J, with 11 bases between. Germline CDR1 reads MGHDK; CDR2 reads SYGVNS. CDR3: CASSGGGANTIYF. The DNA for the CDR3 is TGTGCCAGCAGTGGGGGAGGGGCGAACACCATATATTTT.

This clone was picked up a small number of times. The DNA of the CDR3 is TGTGCCAGCAGTTTATTTAGTGAAAAACTGTTTTTT. This gives the protein CASSLFSEKLFF. The V call is TRBV28, the J call TRBJ1-4; D not certain. Germline CDR1 reads MDHEN; CDR2 reads SYDVKM. V was cut by 1 base and J by 7 bases, with 4 bases left in between. This CDR3 has 12 residues.

In this sample, this clone turned up a few times. V gene TRBV9 combines with J gene TRBJ2-5; TRBD2 aligns across 8 bases. V shed 4 bases and J 4 bases; nucleotides not matched to a gene: 12. CDR1 and CDR2 (germline): SGDLS, YYNGEE. The CDR3 loop spans 16 amino acids. The CDR3 DNA follows: TGTGCCAGCAGCCCGCCGGGGGGGGAATCCTTAGAGACCCAGTACTTC. Translation: CASSPPGGESLETQYF.

The gene calls are TRBV6-5 and TRBJ2-3; D is ambiguous. The CDR3 totals 14 residues. V was shortened by 0 bases and J by 6 bases, with 10 bases between the two germline ends. Germline V lookup: CDR1 MNHEY, CDR2 SVGAGI. DNA of the CDR3: TGTGCCAGCAGTTACTCCCCAAATTTGGATACGCAGTATTTT. Translated, it gives CASSYSPNLDTQYF.

The V gene is TRBV27, the J gene TRBJ1-1, with D unresolved. This CDR3 is built from 12 residues. CDR1 and CDR2 from the germline V gene are MNHEY and SMNVEV (reference sequence). Trimming shortened V by 6 bases and J by 5 bases, and 10 bases separated the two germline ends. CDR3 nucleotide sequence: TGTGCCAGCAGGGCTGATTGGACTGAAGCTTTCTTT. It yields the protein CASRADWTEAFF.

The J gene is TRBJ2-5, the V gene TRBV5-1; 15 bases map to TRBD2. The J call may be in error: the DNA end matches TRBJ2-7 better. This CDR3 comprises 19 residues. Germline V CDR1 and CDR2: SGHRS, YFSETQ. CDR3 protein: CASKTVWTSGGAQTYEQYF. The DNA for the CDR3 is TGCGCCAGCAAAACTGTCTGGACTAGCGGGGGGGCCCAGACCTACGAGCAGTACTTC.

V and J are TRBV6-1 and TRBJ1-1; TRBD1 agrees at 8 bases. There are 15 residues in the CDR3. The J segment lost 4 bases and the V segment lost 4 bases, leaving 8 bases of the junction unmatched. Germline V CDR1 and CDR2: MNHNS, SASEGT. The CDR3 sequence is CASSVRQGISTEAFF. The CDR3 nucleotides read TGTGCCAGCAGTGTCAGACAGGGGATAAGCACTGAAGCTTTCTTT.

This clone was seen a single time. The V gene is TRBV4-2, the J gene TRBJ2-3; maybe TRBD1 (6 bases). The length of the CDR3 is 13 residues. V gave up 0 bases and J gave up 6 bases, with 7 bases separating them. CDR1 LGHNA and CDR2 YNFKEQ come from the germline V gene. The CDR3 nucleotides are TGTGCCAGCAGCCAAGAGAGGGGGGATACGCAGTATTTT. Its protein is CASSQERGDTQYF.

The rearrangement links TRBV7-8 to TRBJ2-7; possible D gene TRBD2, 5 bases. With 0 bases removed from V and 4 bases from J, the gap between germline ends came to 10 bases. Germline CDR1 and CDR2: SGHVS and FQNEAQ. The length of the CDR3 is 14 residues. This CDR3 is CASSLADGIYEQYV. The CDR3 coding sequence is TGTGCCAGCAGCTTAGCGGACGGGATATACGAGCAGTACGTC.

The chain couples TRBV5-1 to TRBJ2-2; the match to TRBD1 covers 12 bases. Germline-derived CDR1 and CDR2 are SGHRS and YFSETQ. The trim removed 5 bases at V and 2 bases at J, leaving 10 bases unmatched. The CDR3 loop spans 18 amino acids. CDR3 amino acids: CASRVGTGGQLNTGELFF. The CDR3 DNA is TGCGCCAGCAGAGTTGGGACAGGGGGCCAACTAAACACCGGGGAGCTGTTTTTT.

The chain joins TRBV6-5 to TRBJ2-7, with TRBD1 identical over 8 bases. CDR3 length: 14 residues. V shed 5 bases, J shed 3 bases, and the junction held 6 bases outside the gene matches. Germline loops: CDR1 MNHEY, CDR2 SVGAGI. The CDR3 protein is CASSEQGVSYEQYF. Here the CDR3 DNA reads TGTGCCAGCAGTGAACAGGGGGTAAGCTACGAGCAGTACTTC.

The genes are TRBV5-1 and TRBJ1-6, with a weak D call TRBD1 (5 bases). The ends were cut back, 3 bases at V and 7 bases at J, with 11 bases in the middle. CDR1 SGHRS and CDR2 YFSETQ come from the germline V gene. This CDR3 is built from 14 residues. The CDR3 DNA reads as TGCGCCAGCAGCTCCTGGGGGGGGAATTCACCCCTCCACTTT. Amino acids: CASSSWGGNSPLHF.

J is TRBJ2-1 and V is TRBV2; a weak D match, TRBD2 (7 bases). Per germline, CDR1 SNHLY and CDR2 FYNNEI. Trimming removed 2 bases from V and 7 bases from J, with 12 bases in between. The CDR3 has 14 residues. The CDR3, as DNA: TGTGCCAGCAGTGAATGGGAGGGGGGGAATGAGCAGTTCTTC. Its protein is CASSEWEGGNEQFF.